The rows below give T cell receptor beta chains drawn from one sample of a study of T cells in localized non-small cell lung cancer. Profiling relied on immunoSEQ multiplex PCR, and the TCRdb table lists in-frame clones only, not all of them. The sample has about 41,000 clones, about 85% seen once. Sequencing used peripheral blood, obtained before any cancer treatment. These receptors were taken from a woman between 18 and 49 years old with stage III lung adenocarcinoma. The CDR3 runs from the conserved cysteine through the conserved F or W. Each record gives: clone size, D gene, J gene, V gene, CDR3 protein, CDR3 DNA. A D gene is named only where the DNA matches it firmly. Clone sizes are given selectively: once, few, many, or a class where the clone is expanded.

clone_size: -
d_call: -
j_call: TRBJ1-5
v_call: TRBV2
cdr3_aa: CASKAQQPSNQPQHF
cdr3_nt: TGTGCCAGCAAGGCTCAACAACCGAGCAATCAGCCCCAGCATTTT

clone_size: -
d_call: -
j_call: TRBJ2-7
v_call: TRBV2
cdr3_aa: CARGDVFYEQYF
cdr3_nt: TGTGCCAGGGGGGACGTCTTTTACGAGCAGTACTTC

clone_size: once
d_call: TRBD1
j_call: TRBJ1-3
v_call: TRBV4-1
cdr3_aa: CASNQEGQGGNRGTIYF
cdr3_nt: TGCGCCAGCAACCAAGAAGGACAGGGGGGTAATCGGGGCACCATATATTTT

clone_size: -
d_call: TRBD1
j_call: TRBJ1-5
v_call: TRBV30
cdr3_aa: CAWSHQGDQPQHF
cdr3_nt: TGTGCCTGGAGCCACCAGGGGGATCAGCCCCAGCATTTT

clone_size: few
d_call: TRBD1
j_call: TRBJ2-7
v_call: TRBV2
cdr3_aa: CASSDRGLSYEQYF
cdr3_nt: TGTGCCAGCAGTGACAGGGGGCTCTCCTACGAGCAGTACTTC

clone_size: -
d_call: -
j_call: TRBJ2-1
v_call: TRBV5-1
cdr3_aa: CASSLGSNEQFF
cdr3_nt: TGCGCCAGCAGCTTGGGGTCGAATGAGCAGTTCTTC

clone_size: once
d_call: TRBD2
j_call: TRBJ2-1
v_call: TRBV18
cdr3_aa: CASSPVAGLAGYNEQFF
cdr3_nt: TGTGCCAGCTCGCCGGTCGCCGGACTAGCGGGTTACAATGAGCAGTTCTTC

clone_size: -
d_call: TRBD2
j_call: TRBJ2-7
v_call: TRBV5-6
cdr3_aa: CASSLELAGDYEQYF
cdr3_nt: TGTGCCAGCAGCTTGGAACTAGCGGGGGACTACGAGCAGTACTTC

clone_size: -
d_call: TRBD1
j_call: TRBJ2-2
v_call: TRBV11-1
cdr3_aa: CASSHGTANTGELFF
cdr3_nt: TGTGCCAGCAGCCATGGGACAGCGAACACCGGGGAGCTGTTTTTT

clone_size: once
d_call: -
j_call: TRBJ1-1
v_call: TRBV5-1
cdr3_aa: CASSPETIWNTEAFF
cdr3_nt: TGCGCCAGCAGCCCGGAGACAATTTGGAACACTGAAGCTTTCTTT

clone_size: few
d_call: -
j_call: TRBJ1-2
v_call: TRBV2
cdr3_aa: CASSSAINYGYTF
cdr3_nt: TGTGCCAGCAGTAGCGCCATTAACTATGGCTACACCTTC

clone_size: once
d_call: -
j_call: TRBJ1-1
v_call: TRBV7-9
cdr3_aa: CASSLAQLGNTEAFF
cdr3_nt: TGTGCCAGCAGCTTAGCTCAATTGGGGAACACTGAAGCTTTCTTT

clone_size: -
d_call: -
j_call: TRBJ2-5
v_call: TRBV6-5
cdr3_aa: CASRPTGRETQYF
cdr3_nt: TGTGCCAGCAGACCCACAGGGCGAGAGACCCAGTACTTC

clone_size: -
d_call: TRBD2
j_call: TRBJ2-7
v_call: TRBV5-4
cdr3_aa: CASSLGTSGAYEQYF
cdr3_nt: TGTGCCAGCAGCTTGGGGACTAGCGGGGCCTACGAGCAGTACTTC

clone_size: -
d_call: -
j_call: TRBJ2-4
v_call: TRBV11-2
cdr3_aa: CASSLVAAKNIQYF
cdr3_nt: TGTGCCAGCAGCTTAGTGGCGGCCAAAAACATTCAGTACTTC

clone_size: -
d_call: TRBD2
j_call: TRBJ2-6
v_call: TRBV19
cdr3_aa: CASSILASGVSGANVLTF
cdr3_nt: TGTGCCAGTAGTATCTTGGCTAGCGGGGTCTCTGGGGCCAACGTCCTGACTTTC

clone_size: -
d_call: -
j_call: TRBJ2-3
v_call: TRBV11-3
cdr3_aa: CASSFGLTDTQYF
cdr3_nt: TGTGCCAGCAGCTTCGGACTCACAGATACGCAGTATTTT

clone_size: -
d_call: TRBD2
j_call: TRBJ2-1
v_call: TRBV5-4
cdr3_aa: CASSPGLASDEQFF
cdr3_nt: TGTGCCAGCAGCCCGGGACTAGCCTCGGATGAGCAGTTCTTC

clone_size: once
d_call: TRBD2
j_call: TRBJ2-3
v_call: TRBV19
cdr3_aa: CASKDGGFGADTQYF
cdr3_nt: TGTGCCAGTAAGGACGGGGGGTTTGGGGCAGATACGCAGTATTTT

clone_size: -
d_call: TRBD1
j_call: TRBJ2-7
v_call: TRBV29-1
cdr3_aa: CSAAGTGSYEQYF
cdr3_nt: TGCAGCGCCGCCGGGACAGGGTCCTACGAGCAGTACTTC

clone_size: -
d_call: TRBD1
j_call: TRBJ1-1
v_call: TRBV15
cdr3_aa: CATSRGGTGAPEAFF
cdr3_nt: TGTGCCACCAGCCGAGGTGGGACAGGGGCCCCTGAAGCTTTCTTT

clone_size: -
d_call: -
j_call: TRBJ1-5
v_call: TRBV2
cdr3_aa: CASSRGDRNQPQHF
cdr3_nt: TGTGCCAGCAGCCGCGGGGATCGCAATCAGCCCCAGCATTTT

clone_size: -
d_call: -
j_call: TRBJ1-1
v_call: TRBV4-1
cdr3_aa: CASSQGGATNTEAFF
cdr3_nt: TGCGCCAGCAGCCAAGGGGGGGCCACGAACACTGAAGCTTTCTTT

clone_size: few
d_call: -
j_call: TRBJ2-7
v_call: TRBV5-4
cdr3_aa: CASSLEGLIYEQYF
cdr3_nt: TGTGCCAGCAGCTTGGAAGGACTGATCTACGAGCAGTACTTC

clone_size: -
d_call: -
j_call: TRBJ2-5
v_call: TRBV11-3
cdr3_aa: CASSPGLDSDETQYF
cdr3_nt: TGTGCCAGCAGCCCCGGGCTTGATAGCGACGAGACCCAGTACTTC

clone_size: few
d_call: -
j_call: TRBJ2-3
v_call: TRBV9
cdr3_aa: CASSTSNTQYF
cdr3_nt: TGTGCCAGCAGCACTTCCAATACGCAGTATTTT

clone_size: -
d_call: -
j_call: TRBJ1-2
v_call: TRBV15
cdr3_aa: CATREQGGWDGYTF
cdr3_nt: TGTGCCACCAGAGAACAGGGAGGCTGGGATGGCTACACCTTC

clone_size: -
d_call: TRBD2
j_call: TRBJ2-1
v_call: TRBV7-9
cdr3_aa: CASISSGGAYEQFF
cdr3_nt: TGTGCCAGCATCAGTAGCGGGGGGGCCTATGAGCAGTTCTTC

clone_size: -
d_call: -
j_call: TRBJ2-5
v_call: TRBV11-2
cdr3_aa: CASSLVPQETQYF
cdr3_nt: TGTGCCAGCAGCTTAGTTCCACAAGAGACCCAGTACTTC

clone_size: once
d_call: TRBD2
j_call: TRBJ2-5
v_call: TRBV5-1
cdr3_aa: CASSLAFNLAGADQETQYF
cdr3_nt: TGCGCCAGCAGCTTGGCCTTCAATCTAGCGGGGGCGGACCAAGAGACCCAGTACTTC

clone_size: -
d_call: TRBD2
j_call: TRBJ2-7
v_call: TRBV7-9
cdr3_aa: CASSGPTSGSSYEQYF
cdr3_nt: TGTGCCAGCAGCGGTCCAACTAGCGGGTCTTCCTACGAGCAGTACTTC

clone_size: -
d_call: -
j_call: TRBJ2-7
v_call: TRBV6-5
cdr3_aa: CASSRQWGYEQYF
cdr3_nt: TGTGCCAGCAGTCGACAGTGGGGGTACGAGCAGTACTTC

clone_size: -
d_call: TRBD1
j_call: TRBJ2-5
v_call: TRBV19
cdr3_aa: CASRTDRGSGETQYF
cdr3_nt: TGTGCCAGTAGAACGGACAGGGGCTCTGGAGAGACCCAGTACTTC

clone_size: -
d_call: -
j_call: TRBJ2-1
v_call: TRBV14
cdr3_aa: CASSLGQSRAGEQFF
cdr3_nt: TGTGCCAGCAGCCTGGGCCAATCCCGAGCTGGTGAGCAGTTCTTC

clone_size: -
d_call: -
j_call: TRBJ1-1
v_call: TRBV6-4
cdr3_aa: CASSEQANTEAFF
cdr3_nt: TGTGCCAGCAGCGAACAGGCTAACACTGAAGCTTTCTTT

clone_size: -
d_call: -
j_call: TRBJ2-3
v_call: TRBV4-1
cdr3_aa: CASRGGVSTDTQYF
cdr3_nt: TGCGCCAGCAGGGGAGGAGTTAGCACAGATACGCAGTATTTT

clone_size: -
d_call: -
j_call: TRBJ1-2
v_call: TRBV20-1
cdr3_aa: CSVWQTSGYTF
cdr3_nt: TGCAGTGTGTGGCAGACTAGTGGCTACACCTTC

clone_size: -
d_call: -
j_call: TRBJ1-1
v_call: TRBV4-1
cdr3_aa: CASSQGVMGLNTEAFF
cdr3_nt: TGCGCCAGCAGCCAAGGGGTAATGGGGTTGAACACTGAAGCTTTCTTT

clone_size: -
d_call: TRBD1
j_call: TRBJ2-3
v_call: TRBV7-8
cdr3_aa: CASSLSLTGITDTQYF
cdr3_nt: TGTGCCAGCAGCTTATCCCTGACAGGGATCACAGATACGCAGTATTTT

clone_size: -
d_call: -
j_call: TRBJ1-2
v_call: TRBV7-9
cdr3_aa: CASSLGGYGQWYGYTF
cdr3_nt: TGTGCCAGCAGCTTAGGGGGGTATGGCCAATGGTATGGCTACACCTTC

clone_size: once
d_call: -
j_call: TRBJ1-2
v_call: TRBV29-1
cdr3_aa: CSVDKPGGYGYTF
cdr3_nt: TGCAGCGTTGACAAGCCGGGGGGCTATGGCTACACCTTC

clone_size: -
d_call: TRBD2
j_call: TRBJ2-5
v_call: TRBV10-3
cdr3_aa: CASGGGFQETQYF
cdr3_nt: TGTGCTTCTGGCGGGGGATTCCAAGAGACCCAGTACTTC

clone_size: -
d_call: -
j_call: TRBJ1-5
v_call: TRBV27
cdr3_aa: CASSPLGGAQHF
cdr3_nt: TGTGCCAGCAGTCCTCTCGGGGGGGCCCAGCATTTT

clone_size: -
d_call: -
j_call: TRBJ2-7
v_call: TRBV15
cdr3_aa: CATSSSGYTPYEQYF
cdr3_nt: TGTGCCACCAGCAGCTCAGGGTACACTCCCTACGAGCAGTACTTC

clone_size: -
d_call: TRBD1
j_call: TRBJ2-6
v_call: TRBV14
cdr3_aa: CASSPLGTGGSSGANVLTF
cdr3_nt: TGTGCCAGCAGCCCTCTGGGGACAGGGGGTTCCTCTGGGGCCAACGTCCTGACTTTC

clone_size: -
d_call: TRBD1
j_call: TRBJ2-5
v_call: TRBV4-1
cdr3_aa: CASSQALLTGQGQETQYF
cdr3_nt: TGCGCCAGCAGCCAGGCCCTTCTTACGGGACAGGGCCAAGAGACCCAGTACTTC

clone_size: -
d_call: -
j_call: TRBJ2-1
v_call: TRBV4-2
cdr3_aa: CASSQDVGYNEQFF
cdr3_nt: TGTGCCAGCAGCCAGGACGTGGGGTACAATGAGCAGTTCTTC

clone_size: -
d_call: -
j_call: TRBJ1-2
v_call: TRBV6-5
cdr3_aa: CASSEGYGYTF
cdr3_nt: TGTGCCAGCAGTGAGGGTTATGGCTACACCTTC

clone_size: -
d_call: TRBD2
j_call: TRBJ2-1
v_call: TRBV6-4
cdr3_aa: CASSETSGGADEQFF
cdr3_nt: TGTGCCAGCAGTGAAACTAGCGGGGGGGCGGATGAGCAGTTCTTC

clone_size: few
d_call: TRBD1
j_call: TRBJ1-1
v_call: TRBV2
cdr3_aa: CASSTQGAMNTEAFF
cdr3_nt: TGTGCCAGCAGTACCCAGGGGGCCATGAACACTGAAGCTTTCTTT

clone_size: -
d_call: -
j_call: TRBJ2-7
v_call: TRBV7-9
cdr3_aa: CASSLRTAYEQYF
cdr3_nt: TGTGCCAGCAGCCTCAGGACAGCCTACGAGCAGTACTTC

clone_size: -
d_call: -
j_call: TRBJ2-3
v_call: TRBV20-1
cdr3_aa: CTSKGDTQYF
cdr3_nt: TGCACGAGTAAGGGGGATACGCAGTATTTT

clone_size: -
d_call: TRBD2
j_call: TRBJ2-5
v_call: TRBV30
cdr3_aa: CAWSVGGGQETQYF
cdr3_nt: TGTGCCTGGAGTGTAGGCGGGGGTCAAGAGACCCAGTACTTC

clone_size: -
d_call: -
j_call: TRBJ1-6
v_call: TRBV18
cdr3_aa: CASSLRQEGSPLHF
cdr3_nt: TGTGCCAGCTCTCTCAGACAGGAAGGTTCACCCCTCCACTTT

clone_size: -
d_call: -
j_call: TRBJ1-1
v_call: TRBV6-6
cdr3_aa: CASSYSKGGNTEAFF
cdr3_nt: TGTGCCAGCAGTTACTCGAAAGGGGGGAACACTGAAGCTTTCTTT